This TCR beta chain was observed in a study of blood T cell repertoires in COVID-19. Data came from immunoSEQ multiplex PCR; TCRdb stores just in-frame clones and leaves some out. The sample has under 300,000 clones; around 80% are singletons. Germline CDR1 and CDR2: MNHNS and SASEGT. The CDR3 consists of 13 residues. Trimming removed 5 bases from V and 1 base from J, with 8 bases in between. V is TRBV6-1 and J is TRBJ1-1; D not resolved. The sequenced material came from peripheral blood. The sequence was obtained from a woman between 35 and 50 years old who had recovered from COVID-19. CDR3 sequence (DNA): TGTGCCAGCAGTTATGGGCAGAACACTGAAGCTTTCTTT. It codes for CASSYGQNTEAFF.